This T cell receptor beta chain was retrieved from a study of blood T cell repertoires in COVID-19. Sequenced by immunoSEQ multiplex PCR; TCRdb stores in-frame clones only, minus some. The data show about 220,000 clones, roughly 88% seen once. The CDR3 consists of 14 residues. The V gene end was trimmed by 4 bases and the J gene end by 3 bases; junction bases not matched to a gene: 3. Per the germline V gene, CDR1 is LNHDA and CDR2 is SQIVND (reference sequence). The origin of this receptor is a man aged 50 or older with active or convalescent COVID-19. The chain recombines TRBV19 with TRBJ1-5, with 7 bases aligning to TRBD1. Sequenced sample: peripheral blood. CDR3 sequence reads: CASSTTGFNQPQHF. The DNA of the CDR3 is TGTGCCAGTAGTACGACAGGGTTCAATCAGCCCCAGCATTTT.